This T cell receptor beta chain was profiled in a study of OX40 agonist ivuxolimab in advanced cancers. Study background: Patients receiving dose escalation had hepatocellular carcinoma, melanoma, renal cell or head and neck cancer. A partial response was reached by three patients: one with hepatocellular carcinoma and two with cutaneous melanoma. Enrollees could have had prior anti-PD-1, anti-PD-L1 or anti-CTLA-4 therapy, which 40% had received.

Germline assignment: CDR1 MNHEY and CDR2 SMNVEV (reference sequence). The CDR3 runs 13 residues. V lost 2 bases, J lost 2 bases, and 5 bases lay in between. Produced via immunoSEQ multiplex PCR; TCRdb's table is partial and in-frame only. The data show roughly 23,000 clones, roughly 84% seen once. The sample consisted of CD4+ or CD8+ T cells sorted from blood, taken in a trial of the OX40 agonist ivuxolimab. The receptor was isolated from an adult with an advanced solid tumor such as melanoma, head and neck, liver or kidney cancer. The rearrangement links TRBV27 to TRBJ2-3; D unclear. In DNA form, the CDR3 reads TGTGCCAGCAGTTTACTCAACACAGATACGCAGTATTTT. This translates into CASSLLNTDTQYF.